These 21 T cell receptor beta chains were all obtained from the same sample, sequenced in a study of blood T cell repertoires in COVID-19. Assay used: immunoSEQ multiplex PCR; TCRdb lists only in-frame clones, some missing. This sample has 150,000 to 190,000 clones, with more than 75% found just once. Material for sequencing was peripheral blood. Receptors were obtained from an older woman with COVID-19, enrolled during active disease.

V is TRBV19 and J is TRBJ1-4; no reliable D call. The CDR3 runs 15 residues. CDR1 is LNHDA, CDR2 SQIVND, per germline (reference sequence). Trimming cost V 5 bases and J 5 bases, with 15 bases left between them. CDR3 residues: CASSDSKRGNEKLFF. The CDR3 DNA reads TGTGCCAGTAGTGACTCGAAAAGAGGAAATGAAAAACTGTTTTTT.

The gene calls are TRBV3-1 (or the pseudogene TRBV3-2) and TRBJ1-1; D uncertain. This CDR3 comprises 13 residues. Trimming removed 0 bases from V and 4 bases from J, with 6 bases in between. Per germline, CDR1 LGHDT and CDR2 YNNKEL (reference sequence). CDR3: CASSQDPTTEAFF. Written as DNA, the CDR3 is TGTGCCAGCAGCCAAGACCCTACCACTGAAGCTTTCTTT.

The chain carries TRBV19 and TRBJ2-1; D is unclear. The CDR3 runs 13 residues. With 7 bases removed from V and 10 bases from J, the gap between germline ends came to 17 bases. Germline loops: CDR1 LNHDA, CDR2 SQIVND (reference sequence). Written as DNA, the CDR3 is TGTGCCAGTACCTCCGTGGTTTTCGGGGAGCAGTTCTTC. Translating it yields CASTSVVFGEQFF.

The V and J genes are TRBV5-4 and TRBJ1-2; 9 positions match TRBD1. With 0 bases clipped from V and 6 bases from J, the junction kept 3 bases outside the gene matches. The CDR3 loop spans 14 amino acids. Germline values: CDR1 SGHNT, CDR2 YYREEE (reference sequence). CDR3 DNA: TGTGCCAGCAGCTTGGACACAGGGGGCGATGGCTACACCTTC. Translated: CASSLDTGGDGYTF.

This rearrangement joins TRBV7-6 to TRBJ1-1, with 8 nucleotides matching TRBD1. J was trimmed by 2 bases and V by 4 bases; bases with no gene match: 3. The length of the CDR3 is 14 residues. CDR1 is SGHVS and CDR2 is FNYEAQ in the germline V gene. CDR3 in amino acids: CASSSGQGNTEAFF. DNA for the CDR3: TGTGCCAGCAGCTCCGGACAGGGCAACACTGAAGCTTTCTTT.

This clone has only a few counts. This specimen includes other DNA sequences encoding the same CDR3. This chain connects TRBV5-1 to TRBJ1-3; possible D gene TRBD1, 5 bases. V gave up 0 bases and J gave up 7 bases, with 11 bases separating them. The CDR3 length is 14 residues. Germline V lookup: CDR1 SGHRS, CDR2 YFSETQ. The CDR3 is CASSLADSGNTIYF. The CDR3 nucleotides are TGCGCCAGCAGCTTGGCAGACAGTGGTAACACCATATATTTT.

This sequence joins TRBV2 and TRBJ2-5; 10 bases map to TRBD2. The CDR3 has 16 amino acids. The V gene end was trimmed by 3 bases and the J gene end by 5 bases; junction bases not matched to a gene: 9. From germline, CDR1 is SNHLY and CDR2 FYNNEI. CDR3 loop: CASSELSGGAQETQYF. In nucleotides, the CDR3 is TGTGCCAGCAGTGAGTTAAGCGGGGGGGCCCAGGAGACCCAGTACTTC.

J is TRBJ2-1 and V is TRBV19; 7 nucleotides line up with TRBD2. The CDR3 runs to 15 residues. With V trimmed by 3 bases and J by 5 bases, 7 bases remained unmatched. Germline CDR1 LNHDA, CDR2 SQIVND (reference sequence). CDR3: CASSMGGLVDNEQFF. The DNA of the CDR3 is TGTGCCAGTAGTATGGGCGGACTAGTAGACAATGAGCAGTTCTTC.

This clone was found a few times. The CDR3 reads CAWSGESIYGYTF. The CDR3 nucleotides read TGTGCCTGGAGTGGCGAGTCTATCTATGGCTACACCTTC. The chain uses TRBV30 and TRBJ1-2; unclear D gene. V was pared by 1 base and J by 4 bases, with 10 bases between. CDR1 is GTSNPN, CDR2 SVGIG, per germline (reference sequence). This CDR3 has 13 amino acids.

This clone was detected a few times. The chain couples TRBV14 to TRBJ1-1; D is unresolved. V shed 3 bases and J shed 8 bases, with 13 bases lying between them. The CDR3 length is 13 residues. Germline CDR1 and CDR2: SGHDN and FVKESK. As DNA, the CDR3 is TGTGCCAGCAGCCAGGGTTACTATGGGGAAGCTTTCTTT. Translation gives CASSQGYYGEAFF.

CDR3 region: CASSPNREITDTQYF. In DNA form, the CDR3 reads TGTGCCAGCAGCCCCAACAGGGAAATCACAGATACGCAGTATTTT. The chain links TRBV7-3 to TRBJ2-3; a possible D gene is TRBD1 (6 bases). There are 15 residues in the CDR3. V was cut by 5 bases and J by 2 bases, with 14 bases left in between. Germline CDR1 SGHTA, CDR2 FQGTGA.

The chain is built from TRBV5-6 and TRBJ1-6; 7 bases match TRBD1. Trimming at V came to 3 bases and at J to 7 bases, leaving 16 bases not matched to a gene. Germline V gene sequence: CDR1 SGHDT, CDR2 YYEEEE. This CDR3 comprises 18 residues. CDR3 sequence: CASSSGQLRLDLNSPLHF. DNA for the CDR3: TGTGCCAGCAGCTCGGGACAGCTTCGTTTAGATCTGAATTCACCCCTCCACTTT.

The genes are TRBV4-1 and TRBJ2-7; 7 positions agree with TRBD2. The CDR3 runs 13 residues. Trimming removed 6 bases from V and 2 bases from J; junction bases left unmatched: 4. Germline V gene data show CDR1 as MGHRA and CDR2 as YSYEKL. Here the CDR3 DNA reads TGCGCCAGCAGAGGGCTAGCGGCCTACGAGCAGTACTTC. Translated, it gives CASRGLAAYEQYF.

The V call is TRBV7-9, the J call TRBJ1-1; D is undetermined. Germline loops: CDR1 SEHNR, CDR2 FQNEAQ (reference sequence). This CDR3 is 16 amino acids long. The ends were cut back, 7 bases at V and 3 bases at J, with 21 bases in the middle. The CDR3 DNA follows: TGTGCCAGCACCGAGCTAACAGCCCTCTGGGACACTGAAGCTTTCTTT. It encodes CASTELTALWDTEAFF.

The V call is TRBV6-1, the J call TRBJ1-1, with a tentative D call TRBD1 (6 bases). Germline V gene data show CDR1 as MNHNS and CDR2 as SASEGT. CDR3 length: 14 residues. Trimming cost V 2 bases and J 4 bases, with 11 bases left between them. The chain's CDR3 is CASSEKGRGTEAFF. CDR3 sequence (DNA): TGTGCCAGCAGTGAAAAGGGCAGGGGCACTGAAGCTTTCTTT.

CDR3 in DNA: TGTGCCAGCAGCCAAGCGGGGACAGGCCACTCTGGAAACACCATATATTTT. It encodes CASSQAGTGHSGNTIYF. The gene calls are TRBV3-1 (or the pseudogene TRBV3-2) and TRBJ1-3, with 8 nucleotides matching TRBD1. The CDR3 extends over 17 amino acids. V shed 1 base, J shed 0 bases, and the junction held 5 bases outside the gene matches. The germline V gene has CDR1 LGHDT and CDR2 YNNKEL (reference sequence).

On this clone itself: Compared with germline, one end of the junction differs, possibly owing to a read error. The chain joins TRBV7-3 to TRBJ2-4; D is possibly TRBD2 (6 bases). The CDR3 is 15 residues long. CDR1 and CDR2 from the germline V gene are SGHTA and FQGTGA. DNA of the CDR3: TGTGCCAGCAGTTTAACGGGAGACGGCAAAAACATTCAGTACTTC. It specifies CASSLTGDGKNIQYF.

The chain couples TRBV3-1 (or the pseudogene TRBV3-2) to TRBJ2-1; 12 nucleotides match TRBD2. Germline trimming cut 5 bases from V and 4 bases from J; bases unmatched to any gene: 0. The CDR3 totals 14 residues. Germline values: CDR1 LGHDT, CDR2 YNNKEL (reference sequence). CDR3 nucleotides: TGTGCCAGCAGCGGACTAGCGGGATACAATGAGCAGTTCTTC. This codes for CASSGLAGYNEQFF.

V usage is TRBV10-3 and J usage is TRBJ1-1; D perhaps matches TRBD1 (6 bases). CDR1 is ENHRY and CDR2 is SYGVKD in the germline V gene. V lost 8 bases and J 4 bases, leaving 11 bases between the germline ends. The CDR3 has 12 amino acids. In DNA, the CDR3 is TGTGCCATCGCTACAGGGTCCACTGAAGCTTTCTTT. Amino acids: CAIATGSTEAFF.

V and J are TRBV29-1 and TRBJ1-5; no reliable D call. The V gene lost 4 bases and the J gene lost 5 bases, with 15 bases spanning the gap. The germline gives CDR1 SQVTM, CDR2 ANQGSEA. The CDR3 loop spans 14 amino acids. This CDR3 reads CSVGAGSRDQPQHF. CDR3 nucleotides: TGCAGCGTTGGTGCGGGATCAAGAGATCAGCCCCAGCATTTT.

V usage is TRBV5-1 and J usage is TRBJ2-1; D perhaps matches TRBD2 (6 bases). CDR1 and CDR2 from the germline V gene are SGHRS and YFSETQ. V shed 4 bases and J shed 7 bases, with 12 bases lying between them. The CDR3 consists of 13 residues. The CDR3 sequence: CASSRDRGNEQFF. In nucleotides, the CDR3 is TGCGCCAGCAGCCGGGACCGGGGGAATGAGCAGTTCTTC.